The next 7 T cell receptor beta chains were all read from a single sample in a study of CD8+ T cells in alopecia areata. Sequencing relied on a cDNA template that was reverse transcribed from extracted RNA. Clones were sequenced by immunoSEQ multiplex PCR, and TCRdb holds only the in-frame ones, with some missing. The data contain 120,000 to 150,000 clones, roughly four fifths of them singletons. Specified treatment: oral pan-JAK inhibitor, 5-10 mg twice daily. Here the sequenced sample was CD8+ T cells sorted from blood, taken at week 4, from a patient treated with tofacitinib. Every receptor here comes from a human donor with alopecia areata.

J is TRBJ2-1 and V is TRBV29-1, with a weak D call TRBD2 (5 bases). The CDR3 is 11 residues long. With 5 bases removed from V and 7 bases from J, the gap between germline ends came to 9 bases. CDR1 is SQVTM and CDR2 is ANQGSEA in the germline V gene. This CDR3 is CSVSDLNEQFF. CDR3 nucleotides: TGCAGCGTTTCGGACTTAAATGAGCAGTTCTTC.

The V gene is TRBV6-6, the J gene TRBJ2-5; D tentatively fits TRBD1 or TRBD2 (5 bases each). The V end lost 6 bases, the J end lost 0 bases, and 11 bases lay between the germline ends. The CDR3 contains 14 residues. The germline V gene encodes CDR1 MNHNY and CDR2 SVGAGI (reference sequence). The CDR3 coding sequence is TGTGCCAGCAGGGGGACCTTGTACCAAGAGACCCAGTACTTC. The encoded protein is CASRGTLYQETQYF.

The CDR3 DNA follows: TGTGCCACCTCCGGGACTAGTCAAGAGACCCAGTACTTC. Its protein product is CATSGTSQETQYF. This sequence joins TRBV11-1 and TRBJ2-5, with 8 bases identical to TRBD2. Germline CDR1 reads SGHAT; CDR2 reads FQDESV (reference sequence). The CDR3 consists of 13 residues. V lost 10 bases, J lost 2 bases, and 6 bases stayed unmatched. The variable domain in full, completed from reference TRBV11-1 and TRBJ2-5, reads EAEVAQSPRYKITEKSQAVAFWCDPISGHATLYWYRQILGQGPELLVQFQDESVVDDSQLPKDRFSAERLKGVDSTLKIQPAELGDSAMYLCATSGTSQETQYFGPGTRLLVL.

V is TRBV4-2 and J is TRBJ2-4, with 11 nucleotides matching TRBD2. The CDR3 length is 16 residues. V shed 4 bases and J 7 bases; nucleotides not matched to a gene: 9. The V gene's germline CDR1 is LGHNA and CDR2 YNFKEQ. Written as DNA, the CDR3 is TGTGCCAGCAGCCGGCTAGCGGGGGGCGAGAGGAACATTCAGTACTTC. Protein sequence: CASSRLAGGERNIQYF.

This clone was counted only a few times. The J gene is TRBJ2-1, the V gene TRBV4-1; the D gene is possibly TRBD2 (6 bases). This CDR3 is built from 14 residues. V shed 2 bases and J shed 4 bases, with 9 bases lying between them. Germline CDR1 MGHRA, CDR2 YSYEKL. CDR3 amino acids: CASSQRRGYNEQFF. The CDR3 nucleotides read TGCGCCAGCAGCCAAAGGAGGGGTTACAATGAGCAGTTCTTC.

J is TRBJ2-2 and V is TRBV7-9; tentative D call: TRBD2 (6 bases). Trimming left V 5 bases short and J 1 base short, with 8 bases between. The CDR3 covers 14 residues. CDR1 is SEHNR, CDR2 FQNEAQ, per germline (reference sequence). Here the CDR3 DNA reads TGTGCCAGCAGCCGCGGGGAGAACACCGGGGAGCTGTTTTTT. The encoded protein is CASSRGENTGELFF.

The rearrangement links TRBV4-1 to TRBJ1-2; 9 nucleotides align to TRBD1. V lost 5 bases, J lost 6 bases, and 19 bases stayed unmatched. The length of the CDR3 is 18 residues. Germline V gene data show CDR1 as MGHRA and CDR2 as YSYEKL. In nucleotides, the CDR3 is TGCGCCAGCAGCGCAGATCCCGGATGGACAGGGGCCGGGGATGGCTACACCTTC. This gives the protein CASSADPGWTGAGDGYTF.